These 20 T cell receptor beta chains originate from one sample sequenced in a study of cytomegalovirus exposure and HLA in healthy donors. Primers: 60 Vbeta forward and 13 Jbeta reverse. TCRdb keeps only in-frame clones here, not all; method: immunoSEQ multiplex PCR. The table includes 100,000 to 150,000 clones, 75% to 80% detected once. Sample: PBMCs. The source of these receptors is a man aged 35 to 55 in good health and CMV-seronegative.

The rearrangement joins TRBV27 to TRBJ1-3, with 7 bases fitting TRBD1. Per the germline V gene, CDR1 is MNHEY and CDR2 is SMNVEV (reference sequence). With 7 bases clipped from V and 0 bases from J, the junction kept 9 bases outside the gene matches. The CDR3 has 16 residues. The CDR3 DNA sequence: TGTGCCAGCAAGGGAAGACAGGGTCACTCTGGAAACACCATATATTTT. This encodes CASKGRQGHSGNTIYF.

The chain joins TRBV11-2 to TRBJ1-1; possibly TRBD1 for D (5 bases). The CDR3 contains 15 residues. Germline V lookup: CDR1 SGHAT, CDR2 FQNNGV. With 6 bases removed from V and 3 bases from J, the gap between germline ends came to 17 bases. The CDR3 sequence is CASRTEPGRDTEAFF. In DNA form, the CDR3 reads TGTGCCAGCAGGACCGAGCCCGGCAGGGACACTGAAGCTTTCTTT.

This chain links TRBV7-2 with TRBJ2-5; TRBD2 agrees at 7 bases. This CDR3 comprises 12 residues. Unmatched junction bases numbered 3, after V lost 6 bases and J lost 5 bases. Germline V gene lookup returns CDR1 SGHTA and CDR2 FQGNSA. CDR3 sequence reads: CASRKAGETQYF. The CDR3 nucleotides read TGTGCCAGCAGGAAAGCGGGGGAGACCCAGTACTTC.

The V gene is TRBV6-6, the J gene TRBJ1-1, with 7 bases that match TRBD1. The V segment lost 2 bases and the J segment 7 bases; nucleotides outside the gene matches: 13. The CDR3 runs to 16 residues. Germline lookup yields CDR1 MNHNY and CDR2 SVGAGI (reference sequence). CDR3 coding DNA: TGTGCCAGCAGTTACCGCGGGGAGAGGGGGCAAGGTGAAGCTTTCTTT. As protein: CASSYRGERGQGEAFF.

The chain has TRBV2 and TRBJ2-3; 9 positions match TRBD2. The ends lost 7 bases at V and 2 bases at J; junction bases unmatched: 7. The CDR3 is 15 residues long. CDR1 and CDR2 from the germline V gene are SNHLY and FYNNEI. Here the CDR3 reads CASKPRLADTDTQYF. CDR3 DNA: TGTGCCAGCAAACCTCGACTAGCGGACACAGATACGCAGTATTTT.

The chain joins TRBV7-2 to TRBJ2-5, with TRBD1 as a possible D gene (6 bases). Judging by the DNA end, TRBJ2-7 fits better; the J call may be wrong. Per the germline V gene, CDR1 is SGHTA and CDR2 is FQGNSA. The CDR3 spans 16 residues. In DNA, the CDR3 is TGTGCCAGCAGCTGGGGGCGAGGGCAGGGTCTGCGCGAGCAGTACTTC. This sequence encodes CASSWGRGQGLREQYF.

This chain connects TRBV7-8 to TRBJ1-2; a weak D match, TRBD1 (6 bases). Germline lookup yields CDR1 SGHVS and CDR2 FQNEAQ. This CDR3 is built from 15 residues. V was trimmed by 4 bases and J by 4 bases, leaving 16 bases between them. CDR3 protein: CASSYRDTGVYGYTF. The DNA for the CDR3 is TGTGCCAGCAGCTACCGGGACACTGGGGTCTATGGCTACACCTTC.

The chain recombines TRBV7-9 with TRBJ1-2; 8 bases fit TRBD1. Germline CDR1 SEHNR, CDR2 FQNEAQ (reference sequence). With V trimmed by 4 bases and J by 10 bases, 11 bases remained unmatched. There are 14 residues in the CDR3. CDR3 bases: TGTGCCAGCAGCTACGACCGGGACAGGCCCGACTACACCTTC. Protein product: CASSYDRDRPDYTF.

This rearrangement joins TRBV27 to TRBJ2-3, with 14 bases that match TRBD2. The length of the CDR3 is 18 residues. Per the germline V gene, CDR1 is MNHEY and CDR2 is SMNVEV (reference sequence). The J segment lost 5 bases and the V segment lost 5 bases, leaving 12 bases of the junction unmatched. The CDR3 loop is CASSGPTSGGALGDTQYF. The CDR3 DNA reads as TGTGCCAGCAGTGGTCCGACTAGCGGGGGGGCGTTGGGAGATACGCAGTATTTT.

J is TRBJ2-7 and V is TRBV6-5, with unresolved D. CDR1 and CDR2 from the germline V gene are MNHEY and SVGAGI. This CDR3 contains 11 residues. The V and J ends lost 6 bases and 3 bases respectively, with 6 bases between them. The CDR3 DNA sequence: TGTGCCAGCAGCAACAACTACGAGCAGTACTTC. Its translation is CASSNNYEQYF.

CDR3 sequence (DNA): TGTGCCAGCAGCCCAAAGATTCTCTACGAGCAGTACTTC. Amino acids: CASSPKILYEQYF. The chain joins TRBV11-2 to TRBJ2-5; D gene unclear. The J call is in doubt because the DNA end fits TRBJ2-7 better. Germline assignment: CDR1 SGHAT and CDR2 FQNNGV. This CDR3 comprises 13 residues.

V and J are TRBV14 and TRBJ2-3; no definite D call. This CDR3 comprises 12 residues. Germline V gene sequence: CDR1 SGHDN, CDR2 FVKESK. The V end was cut by 0 bases, the J end by 4 bases, with 2 bases between. DNA for the CDR3: TGTGCCAGCAGCCAAGACGCAGATACGCAGTATTTT. It yields the protein CASSQDADTQYF.

A few counts support this clone. The chain couples TRBV2 to TRBJ1-2; 10 bases fit TRBD1. Germline-derived CDR1 and CDR2 are SNHLY and FYNNEI. This CDR3 comprises 13 residues. The junction had 4 bases not matched to a gene; V was cut back by 6 bases and J by 6 bases. The CDR3 here is CASREGQGHGYTF. The CDR3 DNA sequence: TGTGCCAGCAGGGAGGGACAGGGGCATGGCTACACCTTC.

This clone was observed a single time. In DNA form, the CDR3 reads TGTGCCAGCAGCAAAGAGAGGACAACTAATGAAAAACTGTTTTTT. Translating gives CASSKERTTNEKLFF. The J gene is TRBJ1-4, the V gene TRBV5-6; D unresolved. Germline V lookup: CDR1 SGHDT, CDR2 YYEEEE. Trimming removed 4 bases at V and 0 bases at J, with 10 bases between. The CDR3 totals 15 residues.

This clone turned up a few times. The chain carries TRBV28 and TRBJ1-2; 7 bases are shared with TRBD1. The CDR3 is 15 residues long. V lost 5 bases and J lost 4; bases outside the gene matches: 10. Looked up from germline, CDR1 is MDHEN and CDR2 is SYDVKM. DNA for the CDR3: TGTGCCAGCAGTACACAGAGGGGGCGAGGCTATGGCTACACCTTC. Translation: CASSTQRGRGYGYTF.

This clone was observed a single time. The rearrangement links TRBV7-6 to TRBJ1-2; D might be TRBD1 (5 bases). V lost 4 bases, J lost 8 bases, and 17 bases lay in between. The CDR3 contains 14 residues. Germline loops: CDR1 SGHVS, CDR2 FNYEAQ. The CDR3 sequence: CASSSELDSFGYTF. In DNA, the CDR3 is TGTGCCAGCAGCTCCGAATTAGACAGTTTCGGCTACACCTTC. Full variable domain (rest looked up from reference TRBV7-6 and TRBJ1-2): GAGVSQSPRYKVTKRGQDVALRCDPISGHVSLYWYRQALGQGPEFLTYFNYEAQQDKSGLPNDRFSAERPEGSISTLTIQRTEQRDSAMYRCASSSELDSFGYTFGSGTRLTVV.

The chain's CDR3 is CASSDNNANTGELFF. CDR3 sequence (DNA): TGTGCCAGCAGTGACAACAACGCGAACACCGGGGAGCTGTTTTTT. The chain uses TRBV25-1 and TRBJ2-2; no definite D call. The CDR3 has 15 residues. CDR1 and CDR2 from the germline V gene are MGHDK and SYGVNS. Between the trimmed V and J ends, which lost 3 bases and 0 bases, there was a span of 8 bases. The complete variable domain, with remaining parts taken from reference TRBV25-1 and TRBJ2-2, reads EADIYQTPRYLVIGTGKKITLECSQTMGHDKMYWYQQDPGMELHLIHYSYGVNSTEKGDLSSESTVSRIRTEHFPLTLESARPSHTSQYLCASSDNNANTGELFFGEGSRLTVL.

The rearrangement uses TRBV7-3 and TRBJ1-1; 8 bases agree with TRBD1. V shed 5 bases, J shed 1 base, and the junction held 3 bases outside the gene matches. The CDR3 covers 14 residues. Germline loops: CDR1 SGHTA, CDR2 FQGTGA. CDR3 DNA sequence: TGTGCCAGCAGCGCCACAGGGGGGAACACTGAAGCTTTCTTT. It specifies CASSATGGNTEAFF.

This rearrangement joins TRBV6-5 to TRBJ1-2; TRBD1 agrees at 9 bases. J lost 7 bases, V lost 0 bases, and 9 bases had no gene match. Germline values: CDR1 MNHEY, CDR2 SVGAGI. The CDR3 is 16 amino acids. The CDR3 DNA is TGTGCCAGCAGTTACTCCGGGACAGGGAGTGTGGGTGGCTACACCTTC. It is translated as CASSYSGTGSVGGYTF.

The chain couples TRBV6-6 to TRBJ2-7; D unresolved. Germline-derived CDR1 and CDR2 are MNHNY and SVGAGI (reference sequence). V lost 11 bases to trimming and J lost 2 bases, with 10 bases between them. The CDR3 runs 11 residues. CDR3 sequence reads: CASGPTYEQYF. CDR3 in DNA: TGTGCCTCAGGTCCTACCTACGAGCAGTACTTC.